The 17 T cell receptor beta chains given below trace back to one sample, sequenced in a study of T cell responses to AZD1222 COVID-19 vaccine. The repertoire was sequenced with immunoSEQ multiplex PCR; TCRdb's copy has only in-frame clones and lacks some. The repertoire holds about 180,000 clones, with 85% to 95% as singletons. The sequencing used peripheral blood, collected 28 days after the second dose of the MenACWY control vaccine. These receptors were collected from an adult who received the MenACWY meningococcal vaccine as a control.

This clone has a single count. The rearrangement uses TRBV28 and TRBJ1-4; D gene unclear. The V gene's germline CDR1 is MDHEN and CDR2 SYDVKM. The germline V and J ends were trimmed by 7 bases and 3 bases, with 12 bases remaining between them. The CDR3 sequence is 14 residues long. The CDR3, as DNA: TGTGCCAGCACCCTGGATACACCTAATGAAAAACTGTTTTTT. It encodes CASTLDTPNEKLFF.

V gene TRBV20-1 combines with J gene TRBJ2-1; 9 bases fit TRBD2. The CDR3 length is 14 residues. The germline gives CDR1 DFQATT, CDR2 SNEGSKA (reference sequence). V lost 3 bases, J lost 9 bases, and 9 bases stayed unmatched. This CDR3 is CSASMAGGPGEQFF. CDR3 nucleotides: TGCAGTGCTAGTATGGCGGGGGGGCCGGGTGAGCAGTTCTTC.

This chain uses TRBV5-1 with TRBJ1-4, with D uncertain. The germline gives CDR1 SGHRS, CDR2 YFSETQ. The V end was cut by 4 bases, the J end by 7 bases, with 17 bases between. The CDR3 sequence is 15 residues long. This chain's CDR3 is CASSPTGDTSEKLFF. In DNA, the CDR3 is TGCGCCAGCAGCCCTACGGGCGACACGAGTGAAAAACTGTTTTTT.

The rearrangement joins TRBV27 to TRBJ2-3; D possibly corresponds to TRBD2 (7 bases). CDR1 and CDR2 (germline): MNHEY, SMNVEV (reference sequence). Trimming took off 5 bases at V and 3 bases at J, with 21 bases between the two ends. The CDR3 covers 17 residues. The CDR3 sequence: CASSPTLRGGGTDTQYF. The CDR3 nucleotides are TGTGCCAGCAGTCCCACCCTAAGGGGGGGCGGAACAGATACGCAGTATTTT.

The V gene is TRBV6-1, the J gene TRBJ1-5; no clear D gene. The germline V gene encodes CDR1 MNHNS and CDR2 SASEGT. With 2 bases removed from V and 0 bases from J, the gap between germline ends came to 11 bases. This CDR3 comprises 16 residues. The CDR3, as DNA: TGTGCCAGCAGTGAACTCCAACTATCTAGCAATCAGCCCCAGCATTTT. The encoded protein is CASSELQLSSNQPQHF.

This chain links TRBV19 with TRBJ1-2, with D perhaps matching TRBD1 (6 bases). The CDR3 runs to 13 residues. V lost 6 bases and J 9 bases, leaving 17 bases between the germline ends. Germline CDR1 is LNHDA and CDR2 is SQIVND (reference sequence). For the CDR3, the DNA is TGTGCCAGTAGCGGGGGGCCACCTCGGAGCTACACCTTC. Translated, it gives CASSGGPPRSYTF.

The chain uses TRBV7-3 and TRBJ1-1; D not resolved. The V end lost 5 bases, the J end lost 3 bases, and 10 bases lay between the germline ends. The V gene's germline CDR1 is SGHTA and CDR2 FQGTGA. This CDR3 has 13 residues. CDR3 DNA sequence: TGTGCCAGCAGCCCTACAAGGGACACTGAAGCTTTCTTT. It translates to CASSPTRDTEAFF.

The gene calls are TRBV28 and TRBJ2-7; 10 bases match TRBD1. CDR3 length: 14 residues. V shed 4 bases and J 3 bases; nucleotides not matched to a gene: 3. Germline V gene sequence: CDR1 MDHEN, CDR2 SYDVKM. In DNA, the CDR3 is TGTGCCAGCAGTTCTCGGACAGGGGGCTACGAGCAGTACTTC. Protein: CASSSRTGGYEQYF.

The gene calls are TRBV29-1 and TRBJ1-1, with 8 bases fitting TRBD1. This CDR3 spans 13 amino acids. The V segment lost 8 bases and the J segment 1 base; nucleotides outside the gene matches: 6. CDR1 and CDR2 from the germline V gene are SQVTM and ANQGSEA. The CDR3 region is CSHSTGANTEAFF. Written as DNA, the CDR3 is TGCAGCCACTCGACAGGGGCGAACACTGAAGCTTTCTTT. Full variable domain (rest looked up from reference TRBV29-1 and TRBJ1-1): SAVISQKPSRDICQRGTSLTIQCQVDSQVTMMFWYRQQPGQSLTLIATANQGSEATYESGFVIDKFPISRPNLTFSTLTVSNMSPEDSSIYLCSHSTGANTEAFFGQGTRLTVV.

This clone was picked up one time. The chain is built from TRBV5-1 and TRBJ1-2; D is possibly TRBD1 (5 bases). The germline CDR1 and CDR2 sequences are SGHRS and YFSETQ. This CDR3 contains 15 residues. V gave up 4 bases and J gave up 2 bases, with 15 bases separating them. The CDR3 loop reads CASSPLSGGNYGYTF. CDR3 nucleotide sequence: TGCGCCAGCAGCCCCCTGTCGGGGGGAAACTATGGCTACACCTTC. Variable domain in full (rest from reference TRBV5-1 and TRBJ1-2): KAGVTQTPRYLIKTRGQQVTLSCSPISGHRSVSWYQQTPGQGLQFLFEYFSETQRNKGNFPGRFSGRQFSNSRSEMNVSTLELGDSALYLCASSPLSGGNYGYTFGSGTRLTVV.

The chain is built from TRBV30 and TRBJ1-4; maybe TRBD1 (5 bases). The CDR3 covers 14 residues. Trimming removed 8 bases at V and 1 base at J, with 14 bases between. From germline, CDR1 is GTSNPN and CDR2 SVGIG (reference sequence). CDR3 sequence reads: CAGTGGGTNEKLFF. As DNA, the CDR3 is TGTGCCGGAACGGGCGGGGGAACTAATGAAAAACTGTTTTTT.

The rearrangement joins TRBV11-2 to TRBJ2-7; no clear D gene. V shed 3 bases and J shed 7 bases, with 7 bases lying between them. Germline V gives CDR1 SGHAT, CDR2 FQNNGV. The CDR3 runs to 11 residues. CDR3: CASSFHNEQYF. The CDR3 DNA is TGTGCCAGCAGCTTTCATAATGAGCAGTACTTC.

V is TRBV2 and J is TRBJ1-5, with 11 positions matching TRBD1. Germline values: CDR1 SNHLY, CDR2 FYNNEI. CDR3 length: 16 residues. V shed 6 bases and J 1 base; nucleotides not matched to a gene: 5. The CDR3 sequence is CASRRGQGVSNQPQHF. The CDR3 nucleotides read TGTGCCAGCAGACGGGGACAGGGGGTGAGCAATCAGCCCCAGCATTTT.

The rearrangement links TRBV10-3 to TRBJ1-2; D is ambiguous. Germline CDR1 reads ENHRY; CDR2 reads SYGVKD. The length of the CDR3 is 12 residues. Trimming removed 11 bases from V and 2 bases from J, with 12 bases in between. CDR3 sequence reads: CAPVGTNYGYTF. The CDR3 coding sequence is TGTGCCCCCGTGGGAACGAACTATGGCTACACCTTC.

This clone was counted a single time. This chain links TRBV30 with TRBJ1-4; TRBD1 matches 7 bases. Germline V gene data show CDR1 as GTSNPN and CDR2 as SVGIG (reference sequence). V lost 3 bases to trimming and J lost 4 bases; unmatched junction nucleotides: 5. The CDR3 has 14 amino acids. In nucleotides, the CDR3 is TGTGCCTGGAGGGGGGGACAGTATAATGAAAAACTGTTTTTT. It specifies CAWRGGQYNEKLFF.

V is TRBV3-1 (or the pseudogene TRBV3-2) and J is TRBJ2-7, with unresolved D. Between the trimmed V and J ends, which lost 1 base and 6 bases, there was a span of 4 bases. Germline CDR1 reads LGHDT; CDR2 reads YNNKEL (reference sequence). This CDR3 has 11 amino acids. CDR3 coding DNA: TGTGCCAGCAGCCAAGGGCGCGAGCAGTACTTC. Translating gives CASSQGREQYF.

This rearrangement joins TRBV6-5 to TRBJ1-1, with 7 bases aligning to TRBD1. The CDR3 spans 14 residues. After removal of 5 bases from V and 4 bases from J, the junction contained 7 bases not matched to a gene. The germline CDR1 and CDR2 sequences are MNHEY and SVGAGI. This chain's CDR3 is CASSITGVGTEAFF. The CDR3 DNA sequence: TGTGCCAGCAGTATAACAGGGGTGGGCACTGAAGCTTTCTTT.